Sequencing of this TCR beta chain was carried out in a study of blood T cell repertoires in COVID-19. As for the study in general: PBMCs, B-cell-depleted T cells, or T cells provided the cDNA or gDNA that made up the material.

CDR3 length equals 14 residues. The germline V and J ends were trimmed by 5 bases and 0 bases, with 10 bases remaining between them. CDR1 LGHNA and CDR2 YSLEER come from the germline V gene. This table comes from immunoSEQ multiplex PCR, and its TCRdb copy is limited to in-frame clones, with some not included. The table lists 55,000 to 75,000 clones, around 77% of them singletons, with over 7.5% in the top ten. V usage is TRBV4-3 and J usage is TRBJ1-2; the D is unclear. This sequence originates from a human donor in a cohort sampled during active COVID-19. Material: peripheral blood. For the CDR3, the DNA is TGCGCCAGCAGCTCCCACGGGGCTAACTATGGCTACACCTTC. It yields the protein CASSSHGANYGYTF.